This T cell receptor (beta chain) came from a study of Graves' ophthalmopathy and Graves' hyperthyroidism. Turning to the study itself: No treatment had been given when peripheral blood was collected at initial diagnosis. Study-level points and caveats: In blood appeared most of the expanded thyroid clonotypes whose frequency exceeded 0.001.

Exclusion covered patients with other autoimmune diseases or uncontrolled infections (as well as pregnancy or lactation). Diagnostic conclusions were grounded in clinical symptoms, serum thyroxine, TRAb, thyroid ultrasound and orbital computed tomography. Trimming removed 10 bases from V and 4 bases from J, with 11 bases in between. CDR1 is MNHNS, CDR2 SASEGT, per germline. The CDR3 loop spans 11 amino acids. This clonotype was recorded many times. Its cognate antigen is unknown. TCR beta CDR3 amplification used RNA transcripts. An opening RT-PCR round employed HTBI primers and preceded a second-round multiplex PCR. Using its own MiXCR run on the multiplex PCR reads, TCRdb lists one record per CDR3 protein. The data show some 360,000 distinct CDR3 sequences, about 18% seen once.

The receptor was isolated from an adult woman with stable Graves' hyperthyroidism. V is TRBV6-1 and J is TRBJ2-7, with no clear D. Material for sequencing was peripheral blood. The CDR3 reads CATLQGYEQYF. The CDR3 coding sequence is TGTGCCACGCTTCAAGGTTACGAGCAGTACTTC.